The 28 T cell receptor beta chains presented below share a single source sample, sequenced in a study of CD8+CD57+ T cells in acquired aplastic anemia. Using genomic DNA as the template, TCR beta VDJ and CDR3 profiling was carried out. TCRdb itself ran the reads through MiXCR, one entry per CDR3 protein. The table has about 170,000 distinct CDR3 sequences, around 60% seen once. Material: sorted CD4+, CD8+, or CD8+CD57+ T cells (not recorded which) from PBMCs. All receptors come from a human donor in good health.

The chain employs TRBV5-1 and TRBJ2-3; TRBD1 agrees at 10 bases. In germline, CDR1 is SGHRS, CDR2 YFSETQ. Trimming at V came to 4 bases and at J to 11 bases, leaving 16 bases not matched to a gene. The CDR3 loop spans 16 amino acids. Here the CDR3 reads CASSPETGGPYNEQYF. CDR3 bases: TGCGCCAGCAGCCCGGAGACAGGGGGCCCCTACAATGAGCAGTATTTT.

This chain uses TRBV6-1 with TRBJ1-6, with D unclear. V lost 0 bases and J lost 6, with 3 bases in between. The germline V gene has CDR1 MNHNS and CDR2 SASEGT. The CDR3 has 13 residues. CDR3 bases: TGTGCCAGCAGTGAAGCCCGTAATTCACCCCTCCACTTT. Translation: CASSEARNSPLHF.

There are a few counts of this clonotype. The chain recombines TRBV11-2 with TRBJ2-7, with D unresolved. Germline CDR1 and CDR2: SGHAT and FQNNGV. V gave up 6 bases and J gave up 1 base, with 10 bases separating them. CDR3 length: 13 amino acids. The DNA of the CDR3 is TGTGCCAGCAGACCTACCGGGTCCTACGAGCAGTACTTC. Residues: CASRPTGSYEQYF.

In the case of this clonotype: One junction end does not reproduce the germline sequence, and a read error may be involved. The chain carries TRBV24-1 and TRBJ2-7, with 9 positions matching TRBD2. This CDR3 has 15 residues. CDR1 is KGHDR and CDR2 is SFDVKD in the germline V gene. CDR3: CASSQLAGDPYEQYF. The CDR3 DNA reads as TGCGCCAGCAGCCAATTAGCGGGGGACCCCTACGAGCAGTACTTC.

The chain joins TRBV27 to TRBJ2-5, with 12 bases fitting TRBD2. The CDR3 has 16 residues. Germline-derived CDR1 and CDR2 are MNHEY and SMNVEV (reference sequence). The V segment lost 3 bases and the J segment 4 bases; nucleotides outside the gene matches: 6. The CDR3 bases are TGTGCCAGCAGTTTCCTCGGACTAGCGGGACGAGAGACCCAGTACTTC. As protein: CASSFLGLAGRETQYF.

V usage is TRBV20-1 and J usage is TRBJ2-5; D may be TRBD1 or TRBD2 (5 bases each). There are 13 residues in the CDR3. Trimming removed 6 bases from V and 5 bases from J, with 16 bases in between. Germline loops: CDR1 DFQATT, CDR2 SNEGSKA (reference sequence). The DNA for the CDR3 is TGCAGTGCGAGGACACCGGGGAGTGAGACCCAGTACTTC. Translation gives CSARTPGSETQYF.

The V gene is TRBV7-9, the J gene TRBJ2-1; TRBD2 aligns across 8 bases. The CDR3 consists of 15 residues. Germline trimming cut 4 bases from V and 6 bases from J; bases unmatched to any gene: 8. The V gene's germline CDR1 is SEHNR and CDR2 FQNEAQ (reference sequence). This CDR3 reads CASSSSRRGGNEQFF. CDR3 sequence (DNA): TGTGCCAGCAGCTCATCTAGACGGGGGGGCAATGAGCAGTTCTTC.

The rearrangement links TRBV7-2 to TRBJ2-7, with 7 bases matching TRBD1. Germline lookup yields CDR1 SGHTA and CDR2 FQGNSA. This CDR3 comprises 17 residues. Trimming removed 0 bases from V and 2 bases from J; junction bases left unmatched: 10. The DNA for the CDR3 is TGTGCCAGCAGCTTAGCGGCCTCCGGGACAGCAACCTACGAGCAGTACTTC. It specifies CASSLAASGTATYEQYF. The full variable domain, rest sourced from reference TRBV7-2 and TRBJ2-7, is GAGVSQSPSNKVTEKGKDVELRCDPISGHTALYWYRQSLGQGLEFLIYFQGNSAPDKSGLPSDRFSAERTGGSVSTLTIQRTQQEDSAVYLCASSLAASGTATYEQYFGPGTRLTVT.

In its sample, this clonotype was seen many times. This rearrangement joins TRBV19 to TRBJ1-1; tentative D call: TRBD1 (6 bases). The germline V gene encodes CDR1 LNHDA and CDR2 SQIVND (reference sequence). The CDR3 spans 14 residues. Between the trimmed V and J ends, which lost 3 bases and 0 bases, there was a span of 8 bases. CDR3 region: CASSMDSMNTEAFF. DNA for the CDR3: TGTGCCAGTAGTATGGACAGCATGAACACTGAAGCTTTCTTT.

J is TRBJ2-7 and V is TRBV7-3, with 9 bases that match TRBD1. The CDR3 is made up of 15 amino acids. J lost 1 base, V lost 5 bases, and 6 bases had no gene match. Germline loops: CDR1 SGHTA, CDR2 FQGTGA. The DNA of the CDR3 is TGTGCCAGCAGCACAGGCGGGACAGGGTCCTACGAGCAGTACTTC. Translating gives CASSTGGTGSYEQYF.

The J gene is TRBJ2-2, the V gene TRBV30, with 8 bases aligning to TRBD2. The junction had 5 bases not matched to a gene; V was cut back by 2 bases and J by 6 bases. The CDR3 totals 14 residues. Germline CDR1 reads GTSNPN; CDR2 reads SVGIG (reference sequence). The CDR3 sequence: CAWSSGRGAGELFF. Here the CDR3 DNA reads TGTGCCTGGAGTAGCGGGAGAGGCGCCGGGGAGCTGTTTTTT.

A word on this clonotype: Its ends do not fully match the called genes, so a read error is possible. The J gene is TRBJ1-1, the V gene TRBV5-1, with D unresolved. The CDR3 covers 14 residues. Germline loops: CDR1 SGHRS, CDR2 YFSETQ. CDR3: CASSLSGWNTEAFF. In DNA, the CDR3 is TGTGCCAGCAGCTTGTCGGGGTGGAACACTGAAGCTTTCTTT.

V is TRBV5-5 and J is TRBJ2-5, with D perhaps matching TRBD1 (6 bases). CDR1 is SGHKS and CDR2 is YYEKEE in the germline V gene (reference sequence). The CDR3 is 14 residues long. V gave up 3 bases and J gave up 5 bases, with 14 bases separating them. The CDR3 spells CASSSLQGPETQYF. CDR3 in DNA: TGTGCCAGCAGCTCCCTCCAGGGGCCCGAGACCCAGTACTTC.

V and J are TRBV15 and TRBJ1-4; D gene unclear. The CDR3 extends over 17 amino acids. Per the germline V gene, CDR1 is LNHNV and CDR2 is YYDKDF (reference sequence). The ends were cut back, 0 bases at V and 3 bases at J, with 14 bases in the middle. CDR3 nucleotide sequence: TGTGCCACCAGCAGAGATGTTCTGGGGAATGCTAATGAAAAACTGTTTTTT. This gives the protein CATSRDVLGNANEKLFF.

The CDR3 DNA reads TGTGCCAGCAGCGTAGTTGAAAGTGAGCAGTACTTC. Translating it yields CASSVVESEQYF. The V and J genes are TRBV9 and TRBJ2-7, with D uncertain. With 0 bases removed from V and 7 bases from J, the gap between germline ends came to 8 bases. Looked up from germline, CDR1 is SGDLS and CDR2 is YYNGEE. The CDR3 spans 12 residues.

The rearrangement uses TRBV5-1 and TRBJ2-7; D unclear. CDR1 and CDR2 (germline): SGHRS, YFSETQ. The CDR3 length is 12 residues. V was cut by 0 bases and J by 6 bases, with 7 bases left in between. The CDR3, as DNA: TGCGCCAGCAGCTTGGAAGCAAGCGAGCAGTACTTC. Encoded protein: CASSLEASEQYF.

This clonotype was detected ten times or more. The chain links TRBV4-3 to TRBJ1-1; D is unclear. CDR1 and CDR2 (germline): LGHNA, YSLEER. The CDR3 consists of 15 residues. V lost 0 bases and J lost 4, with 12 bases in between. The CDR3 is CASSQDHTQSTEAFF. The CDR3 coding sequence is TGCGCCAGCAGCCAAGATCACACTCAAAGCACTGAAGCTTTCTTT.

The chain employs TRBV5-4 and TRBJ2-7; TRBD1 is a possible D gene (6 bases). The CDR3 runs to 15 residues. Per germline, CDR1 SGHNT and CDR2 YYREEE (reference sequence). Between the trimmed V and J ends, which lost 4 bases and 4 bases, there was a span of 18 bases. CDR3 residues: CASSPPGGQRYEQYF. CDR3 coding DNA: TGTGCCAGCAGCCCGCCCGGAGGACAGAGATACGAGCAGTACTTC.

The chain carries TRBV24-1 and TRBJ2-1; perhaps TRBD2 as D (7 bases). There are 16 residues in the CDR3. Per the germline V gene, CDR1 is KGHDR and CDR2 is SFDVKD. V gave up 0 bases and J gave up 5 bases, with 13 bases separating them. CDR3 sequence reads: CATSDLGGGPNNEQFF. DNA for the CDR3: TGTGCCACCAGTGATTTGGGCGGGGGCCCCAACAATGAGCAGTTCTTC.

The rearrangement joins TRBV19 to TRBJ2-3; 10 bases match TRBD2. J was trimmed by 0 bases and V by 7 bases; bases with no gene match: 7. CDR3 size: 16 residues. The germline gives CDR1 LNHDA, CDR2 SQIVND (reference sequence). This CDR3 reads CASKSRSGGSTDTQYF. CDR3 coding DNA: TGTGCCAGTAAATCCCGTAGCGGGGGGAGCACAGATACGCAGTATTTT.

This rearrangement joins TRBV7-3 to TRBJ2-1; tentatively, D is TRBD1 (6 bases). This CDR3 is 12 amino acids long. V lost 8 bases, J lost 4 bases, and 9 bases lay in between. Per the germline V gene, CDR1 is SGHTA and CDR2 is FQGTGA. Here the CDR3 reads CASGTTYNEQFF. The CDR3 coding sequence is TGTGCCAGCGGGACAACATACAATGAGCAGTTCTTC.

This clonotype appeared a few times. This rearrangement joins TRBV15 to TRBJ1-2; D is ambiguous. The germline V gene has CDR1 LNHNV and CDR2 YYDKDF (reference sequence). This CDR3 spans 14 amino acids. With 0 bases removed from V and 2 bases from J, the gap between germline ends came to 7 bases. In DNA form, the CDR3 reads TGTGCCACCAGCAGAGAACGAGGGAACTATGGCTACACCTTC. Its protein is CATSRERGNYGYTF.

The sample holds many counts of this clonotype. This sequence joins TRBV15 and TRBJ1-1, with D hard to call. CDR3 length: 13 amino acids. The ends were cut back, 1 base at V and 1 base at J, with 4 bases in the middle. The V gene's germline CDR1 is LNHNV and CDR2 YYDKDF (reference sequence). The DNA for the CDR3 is TGTGCCACCAGCAGAGCCAGGAACACTGAAGCTTTCTTT. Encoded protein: CATSRARNTEAFF.

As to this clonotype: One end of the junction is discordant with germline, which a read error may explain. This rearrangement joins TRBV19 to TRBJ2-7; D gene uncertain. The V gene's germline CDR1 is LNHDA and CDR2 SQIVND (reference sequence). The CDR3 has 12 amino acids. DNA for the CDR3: TGTGCCAGTAGTATAGGATCCTTCGAGCAGTACTTC. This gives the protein CASSIGSFEQYF. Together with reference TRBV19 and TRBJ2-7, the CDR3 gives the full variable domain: DGGITQSPKYLFRKEGQNVTLSCEQNLNHDAMYWYRQDPGQGLRLIYYSQIVNDFQKGDIAEGYSVSREKKESFPLTVTSAQKNPTAFYLCASSIGSFEQYFGPGTRLTVT.

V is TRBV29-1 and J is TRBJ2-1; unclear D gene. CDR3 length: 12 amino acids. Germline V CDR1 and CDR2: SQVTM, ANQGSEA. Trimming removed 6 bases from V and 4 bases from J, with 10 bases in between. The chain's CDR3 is CSVVLGYNEQFF. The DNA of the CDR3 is TGCAGCGTCGTTCTGGGTTACAATGAGCAGTTCTTC.

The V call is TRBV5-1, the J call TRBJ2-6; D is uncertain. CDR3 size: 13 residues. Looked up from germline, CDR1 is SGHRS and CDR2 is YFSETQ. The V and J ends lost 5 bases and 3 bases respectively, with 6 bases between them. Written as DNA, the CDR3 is TGCGCCAGCAGTACCGGTGGGGCCAACGTCCTGACTTTC. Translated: CASSTGGANVLTF. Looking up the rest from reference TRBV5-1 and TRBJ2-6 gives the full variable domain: KAGVTQTPRYLIKTRGQQVTLSCSPISGHRSVSWYQQTPGQGLQFLFEYFSETQRNKGNFPGRFSGRQFSNSRSEMNVSTLELGDSALYLCASSTGGANVLTFGAGSRLTVL.

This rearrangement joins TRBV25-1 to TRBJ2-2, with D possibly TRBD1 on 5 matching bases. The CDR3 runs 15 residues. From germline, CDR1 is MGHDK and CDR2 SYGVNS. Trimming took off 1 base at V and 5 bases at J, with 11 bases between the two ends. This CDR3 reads CASSELFQGTGELFF. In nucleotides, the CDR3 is TGTGCCAGCAGTGAATTATTTCAGGGAACCGGGGAGCTGTTTTTT. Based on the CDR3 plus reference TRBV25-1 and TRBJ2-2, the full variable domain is EADIYQTPRYLVIGTGKKITLECSQTMGHDKMYWYQQDPGMELHLIHYSYGVNSTEKGDLSSESTVSRIRTEHFPLTLESARPSHTSQYLCASSELFQGTGELFFGEGSRLTVL.

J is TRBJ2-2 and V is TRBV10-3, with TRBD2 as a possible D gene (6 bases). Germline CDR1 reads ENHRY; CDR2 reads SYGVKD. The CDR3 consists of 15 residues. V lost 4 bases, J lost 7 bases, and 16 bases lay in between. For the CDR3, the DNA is TGTGCCATCAGTGGTGTGGGACCGCGGGGCGGGGAGCTGTTTTTT. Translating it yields CAISGVGPRGGELFF.